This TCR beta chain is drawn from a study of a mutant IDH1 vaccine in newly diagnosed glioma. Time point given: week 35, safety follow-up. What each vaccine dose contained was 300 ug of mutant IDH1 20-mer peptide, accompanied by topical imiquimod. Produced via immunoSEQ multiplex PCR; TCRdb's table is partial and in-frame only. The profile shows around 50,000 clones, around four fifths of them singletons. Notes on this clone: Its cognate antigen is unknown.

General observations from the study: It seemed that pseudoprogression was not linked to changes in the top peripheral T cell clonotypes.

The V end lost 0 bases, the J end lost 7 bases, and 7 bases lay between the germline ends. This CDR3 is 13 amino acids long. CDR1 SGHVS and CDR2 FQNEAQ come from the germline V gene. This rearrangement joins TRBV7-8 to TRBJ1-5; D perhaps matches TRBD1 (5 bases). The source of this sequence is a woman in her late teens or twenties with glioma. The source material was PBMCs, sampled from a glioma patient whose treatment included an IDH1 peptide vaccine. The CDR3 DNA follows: TGTGCCAGCAGCTTAGCCGGGGGGCAGCCCCAGCATTTT. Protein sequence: CASSLAGGQPQHF. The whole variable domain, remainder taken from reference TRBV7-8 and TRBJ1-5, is GAGVSQSPRYKVAKRGQDVALRCDPISGHVSLFWYQQALGQGPEFLTYFQNEAQLDKSGLPSDRFFAERPEGSVSTLKIQRTQQEDSAVYLCASSLAGGQPQHFGDGTRLSIL.